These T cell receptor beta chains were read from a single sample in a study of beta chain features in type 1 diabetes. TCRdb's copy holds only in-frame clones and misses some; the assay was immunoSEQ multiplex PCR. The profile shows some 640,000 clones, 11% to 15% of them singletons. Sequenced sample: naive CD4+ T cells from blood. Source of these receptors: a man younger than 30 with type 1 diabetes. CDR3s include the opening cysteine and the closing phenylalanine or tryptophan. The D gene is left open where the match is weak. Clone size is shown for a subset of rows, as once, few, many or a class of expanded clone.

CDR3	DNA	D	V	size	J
CASSLSAASSGNTIYF	TGTGCCAGCAGTTTATCTGCCGCTAGCTCTGGAAACACCATATATTTT	.	TRBV28	few	TRBJ1-3
CASTMVGLAGGTDTQYF	TGTGCCAGCACAATGGTGGGACTGGCGGGAGGAACAGATACGCAGTATTTT	TRBD2	TRBV2	few	TRBJ2-3
CATRDTAYNEQFF	TGTGCCACCCGGGACACGGCCTACAATGAGCAGTTCTTC	.	TRBV9	.	TRBJ2-1
CASTSISEQYF	TGTGCCAGCACCTCCATCAGCGAGCAGTACTTC	.	TRBV2	few	TRBJ2-7
CAWSPRGTGRNTIYF	TGTGCCTGGAGTCCCCGTGGAACAGGGAGAAACACCATATATTTT	.	TRBV30	few	TRBJ1-3
CASSSNTQYF	TGTGCCAGCAGCTCTAACACGCAGTATTTT	.	TRBV11-1	few	TRBJ2-3
CASSLSGEKLFF	TGTGCCAGCAGTTTATCGGGTGAAAAACTGTTTTTT	.	TRBV28	few	TRBJ1-4
CASSLIKNKDQETQYF	TGTGCCAGCAGCCTTATCAAGAACAAAGACCAAGAGACCCAGTACTTC	.	TRBV5-4	.	TRBJ2-5
CASSTPGQINSPLHF	TGTGCCAGCAGTACTCCGGGACAAATTAATTCACCCCTCCACTTT	.	TRBV6-5	few	TRBJ1-6
CAWSNGQLTDTQYF	TGTGCCTGGAGTAACGGGCAGCTCACAGATACGCAGTATTTT	.	TRBV30	few	TRBJ2-3
CASRGWGEQYF	TGTGCCAGTAGAGGCTGGGGCGAGCAGTACTTC	.	TRBV19	few	TRBJ2-7
CASSLTGHPTRDGYTF	TGCGCCAGCAGCTTGACGGGACACCCTACAAGAGATGGCTACACCTTC	.	TRBV5-1	.	TRBJ1-2
CASSPPGGRDTGELFF	TGTGCCAGCTCACCACCGGGGGGACGCGACACCGGGGAGCTGTTTTTT	.	TRBV18	.	TRBJ2-2
CASGLAGGPQFF	TGTGCTAGTGGTTTAGCGGGAGGGCCCCAGTTCTTC	TRBD2	TRBV12-5	few	TRBJ2-1
CASRGESYEQYF	TGTGCTTCGAGGGGTGAGAGCTACGAGCAGTACTTC	.	TRBV7-2	.	TRBJ2-7
CASSLLADPDTQYF	TGTGCCAGCAGCTTACTAGCGGATCCAGATACGCAGTATTTT	TRBD2	TRBV7-2	few	TRBJ2-3
CASSLGQVATNEKLFF	TGTGCCAGCTCACTTGGACAGGTTGCAACTAATGAAAAACTGTTTTTT	TRBD1	TRBV18	.	TRBJ1-4
CASTPGQQETQYF	TGTGCCAGTACTCCGGGACAGCAAGAGACCCAGTACTTC	TRBD1	TRBV19	.	TRBJ2-5
CAYGWRNTEAFF	TGTGCCTACGGGTGGCGGAACACTGAAGCTTTCTTT	.	TRBV30	.	TRBJ1-1
CAWTPPGNTIYF	TGTGCCTGGACCCCTCCTGGAAACACCATATATTTT	.	TRBV30	.	TRBJ1-3
CASSFMTGPDSPLHF	TGTGCCAGCAGCTTTATGACAGGGCCTGATTCACCCCTCCACTTT	TRBD1	TRBV7-3	few	TRBJ1-6
CAVTGNTIYF	TGTGCTGTAACTGGAAACACCATATATTTT	.	TRBV7-9	few	TRBJ1-3
CASSLSYRRNTEAFF	TGCGCCAGCAGCTTGTCCTACAGGAGGAACACTGAAGCTTTCTTT	.	TRBV5-1	few	TRBJ1-1
CASSYSRTQETQYF	TGTGCCAGCAGTTACTCTCGGACCCAAGAGACCCAGTACTTC	.	TRBV6-6	.	TRBJ2-5
CASSLTRGAHNEQFF	TGTGCCAGCAGTTTGACTAGGGGGGCCCACAATGAGCAGTTCTTC	.	TRBV28	few	TRBJ2-1
CSVEIFPYGDYSGANVLTF	TGCAGCGTTGAAATCTTCCCGTACGGGGATTACTCTGGGGCCAACGTCCTGACTTTC	.	TRBV29-1	few	TRBJ2-6
CASSSRTGFQPQHF	TGTGCCAGCAGCTCCCGGACAGGGTTCCAGCCCCAGCATTTT	TRBD1	TRBV5-6	.	TRBJ1-5
CASSRETGYTEAFF	TGTGCCAGCAGCCGTGAGACAGGATACACTGAAGCTTTCTTT	.	TRBV28	few	TRBJ1-1
CASSAGQLNNQPQHF	TGTGCCAGCAGCGCGGGACAGTTAAACAATCAGCCCCAGCATTTT	TRBD1	TRBV9	few	TRBJ1-5
CASTDNQPQHF	TGTGCCAGCACTGACAATCAGCCCCAGCATTTT	.	TRBV6-1	.	TRBJ1-5
CASSSRLAGYTDTQYF	TGTGCCAGCAGCTCTAGGCTAGCGGGATACACAGATACGCAGTATTTT	TRBD2	TRBV11-2	.	TRBJ2-3
CASSPPRDRPTNYGYTF	TGTGCCAGCTCACCACCTAGGGACAGGCCAACTAACTATGGCTACACCTTC	TRBD1	TRBV18	few	TRBJ1-2
CASSEKPMNTEAFF	TGTGCCAGCAGTGAAAAGCCAATGAACACTGAAGCTTTCTTT	.	TRBV6-1	.	TRBJ1-1
CASSEGLAGGLYEQYF	TGTGCCAGCAGCGAGGGACTAGCGGGAGGACTCTACGAGCAGTACTTC	TRBD2	TRBV11-2	few	TRBJ2-7
CASSVRGATNTEAFF	TGTGCCAGCAGCGTCCGGGGGGCGACGAACACTGAAGCTTTCTTT	.	TRBV7-9	few	TRBJ1-1
CASSQDLGTGVTDTQYF	TGTGCCAGCAGCCAAGATTTGGGGACTGGTGTTACAGATACGCAGTATTTT	.	TRBV4-2	.	TRBJ2-3
CASSSMDGYEQYF	TGCGCCAGCAGCTCAATGGACGGATACGAGCAGTACTTC	.	TRBV5-1	.	TRBJ2-7
CASSLAPRGGGYTF	TGTGCCAGCAGCTTGGCCCCCAGGGGAGGAGGCTACACCTTC	.	TRBV5-6	few	TRBJ1-2
CAISESPDRPDYGYTF	TGTGCCATCAGTGAGTCCCCGGACAGGCCCGACTATGGCTACACCTTC	TRBD1	TRBV10-3	.	TRBJ1-2
CASSLGVSGSQDTQYF	TGTGCCAGCAGCTTAGGGGTTTCGGGTTCGCAAGATACGCAGTATTTT	.	TRBV7-2	few	TRBJ2-3
CAWRGQGVEKLFF	TGTGCCTGGAGGGGACAGGGTGTGGAAAAACTGTTTTTT	TRBD1	TRBV30	.	TRBJ1-4
CASSIDRGSFYEQYF	TGTGCCAGCAGCATCGACAGGGGAAGTTTCTACGAGCAGTACTTC	TRBD1	TRBV5-4	few	TRBJ2-7